Presented here are 4 T cell receptor beta chains from one specimen sequenced in a study of T cell repertoires in cytomegalovirus infection. One entry per CDR3 protein, called by TCRdb with MiXCR from the reads. The sample carries a few hundred thousand distinct CDR3 sequences, roughly 10% recorded once. Source material: PBMCs. These receptors came from a human donor in good health (CMV status not recorded). Some clones in this sample may be carry-over from other donors' samples.

This clonotype was counted many times. The chain carries TRBV7-2 and TRBJ2-3; tentatively, D is TRBD2 (6 bases). The CDR3 covers 14 residues. Trimming removed 1 base from V and 2 bases from J, with 7 bases in between. Germline V gives CDR1 SGHTA, CDR2 FQGNSA. In DNA form, the CDR3 reads TGTGCCAGCAGCTTAGGCGGGACCACAGATACGCAGTATTTT. Its translation is CASSLGGTTDTQYF.

Only a few counts were recorded for this clonotype. This chain connects TRBV12-3 or TRBV12-4 to TRBJ1-5; TRBD1 might be the D (5 bases). The CDR3 is 16 residues long. The V end was cut by 6 bases, the J end by 2 bases, with 17 bases between. CDR3 sequence reads: CASSPRGRGGNQPQHF. In DNA form, the CDR3 reads TGTGCCAGCAGCCCCCGGGGGAGGGGTGGCAATCAGCCCCAGCATTTT.

The V and J genes are TRBV20-1 and TRBJ2-3, with D maybe TRBD2 (5 bases). In germline, CDR1 is DFQATT, CDR2 SNEGSKA (reference sequence). The CDR3 covers 14 residues. The CDR3 sequence is CTPTKAVTTDTQYF. CDR3 nucleotide sequence: TGCACCCCCACGAAAGCGGTTACCACAGATACGCAGTATTTT.

This clonotype was seen ten or more times. The V and J genes are TRBV7-8 and TRBJ2-1; D is possibly TRBD2 (5 bases). This CDR3 spans 14 amino acids. Germline loops: CDR1 SGHVS, CDR2 FQNEAQ. With 2 bases removed from V and 7 bases from J, the gap between germline ends came to 12 bases. CDR3 sequence (DNA): TGTGCCAGCAGCTTACAAGTCGGAGGTAATGAGCAGTTCTTC. Translation gives CASSLQVGGNEQFF.